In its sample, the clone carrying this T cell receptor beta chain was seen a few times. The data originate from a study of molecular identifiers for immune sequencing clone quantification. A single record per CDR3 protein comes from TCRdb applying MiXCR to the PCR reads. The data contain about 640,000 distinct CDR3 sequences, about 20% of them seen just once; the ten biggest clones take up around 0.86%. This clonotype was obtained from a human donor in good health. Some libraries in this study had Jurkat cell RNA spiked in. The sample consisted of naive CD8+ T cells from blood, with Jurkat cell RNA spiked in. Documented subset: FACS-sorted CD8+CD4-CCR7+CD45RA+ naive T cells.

CDR3 in DNA: TGTGCCTGGGGGGGATCGGAACCCTCCTACAATGAGCAGTTCTTC. Translation gives CAWGGSEPSYNEQFF. V and J are TRBV30 and TRBJ2-1, with D perhaps matching TRBD1 or TRBD2 (5 bases each). The CDR3 consists of 15 residues. The germline V and J ends were trimmed by 5 bases and 0 bases, with 14 bases remaining between them. Germline assignment: CDR1 GTSNPN and CDR2 SVGIG (reference sequence).